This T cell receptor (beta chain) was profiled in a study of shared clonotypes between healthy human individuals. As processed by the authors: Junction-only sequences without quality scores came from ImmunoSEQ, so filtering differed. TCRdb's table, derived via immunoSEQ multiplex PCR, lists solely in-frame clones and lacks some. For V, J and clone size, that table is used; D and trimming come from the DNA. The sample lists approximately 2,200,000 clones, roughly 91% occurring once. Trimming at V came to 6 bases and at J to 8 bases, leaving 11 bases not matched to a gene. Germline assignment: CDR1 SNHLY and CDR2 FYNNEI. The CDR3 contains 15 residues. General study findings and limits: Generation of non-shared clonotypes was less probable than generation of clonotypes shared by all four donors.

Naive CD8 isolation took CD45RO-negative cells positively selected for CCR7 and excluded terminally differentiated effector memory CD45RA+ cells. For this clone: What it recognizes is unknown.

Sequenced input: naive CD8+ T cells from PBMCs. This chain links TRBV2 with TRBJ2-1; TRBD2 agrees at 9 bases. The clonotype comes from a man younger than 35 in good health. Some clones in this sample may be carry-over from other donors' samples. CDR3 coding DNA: TGTGCCAGCAGGGCGTTAGCGGGAGTGGTTGATGAGCAGTTCTTC. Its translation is CASRALAGVVDEQFF.